This TCR beta chain was identified in a study of T cell repertoires in cytomegalovirus infection. This clonotype was counted ten times or more. Via MiXCR, TCRdb re-called the reads, giving one row per CDR3 protein. The data contain some 250,000 distinct CDR3 sequences, approximately 9.1% of them seen just once; the ten biggest clones take up about 14%. V lost 3 bases to trimming and J lost 3 bases, with 12 bases between them. CDR3 length: 15 amino acids. Germline CDR1 and CDR2: MDHEN and SYDVKM. Sample: PBMCs. This chain connects TRBV28 to TRBJ1-5; D is perhaps TRBD1 (6 bases). This clonotype was sampled from a human donor in good health (CMV status not recorded). Some clones in this sample may be carry-over from other donors' samples. The CDR3, as DNA: TGTGCCAGCAGTTTCGGCAGGGACAACAATCAGCCCCAGCATTTT. It is translated as CASSFGRDNNQPQHF. Filled out from reference TRBV28 and TRBJ1-5, the complete variable domain reads DVKVTQSSRYLVKRTGEKVFLECVQDMDHENMFWYRQDPGLGLRLIYFSYDVKMKEKGDIPEGYSVSREKKERFSLILESASTNQTSMYLCASSFGRDNNQPQHFGDGTRLSIL.